This TCR beta chain was observed in a study of PD-L1 blockade in urothelial cancer. Study at large: Between 0 and 3 chemotherapy regimens preceded treatment for each patient.

Only in-frame clones appear in the TCRdb table, and some are missing; sequencing was by immunoSEQ multiplex PCR. The sample includes about 24,000 clones, roughly 85% of them seen just once. This clone showed up just once. This TCR was recovered from a man in his fifties with urothelial cancer. Sequences were derived from PBMCs, sampled around atezolizumab (anti-PD-L1) treatment.

The CDR3 bases are TGTGCCAGCAGCAAAGGGGGTAGCGGGAGGGCCTACGAGCAGTACTTC. It yields the protein CASSKGGSGRAYEQYF. V is TRBV21-1 and J is TRBJ2-7; the D call TRBD2 from the table was never checked on the DNA. TRBV21-1 is classified as a pseudogene. The CDR3 covers 16 residues.